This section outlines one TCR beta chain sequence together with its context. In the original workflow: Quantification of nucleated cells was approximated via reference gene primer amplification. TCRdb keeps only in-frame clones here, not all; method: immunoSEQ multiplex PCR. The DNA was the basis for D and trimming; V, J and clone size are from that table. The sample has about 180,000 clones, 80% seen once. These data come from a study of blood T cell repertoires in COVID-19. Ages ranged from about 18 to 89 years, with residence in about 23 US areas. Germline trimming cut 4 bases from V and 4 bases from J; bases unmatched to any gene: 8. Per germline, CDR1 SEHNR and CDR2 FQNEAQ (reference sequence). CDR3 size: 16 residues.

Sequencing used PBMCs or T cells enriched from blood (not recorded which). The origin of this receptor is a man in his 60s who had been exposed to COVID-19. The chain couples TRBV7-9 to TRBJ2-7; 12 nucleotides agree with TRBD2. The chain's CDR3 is CASSSQTSGSLYEQYF. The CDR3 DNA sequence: TGTGCCAGCAGCTCCCAGACTAGCGGGAGTCTATACGAGCAGTACTTC.